This T cell receptor beta chain was captured by sequencing in a study of cytomegalovirus exposure and HLA in healthy donors. The donors were part of the validation cohort, which consisted of more than 90 subjects and was separate from the first cohort of under 750 subjects. General observations from the study: Cytomegalovirus-associated TCR beta chains were listed, numbering roughly 150.

Germline V lookup: CDR1 MRHNA, CDR2 SNTAGT. The V and J ends lost 0 bases and 0 bases respectively, with 7 bases between them. The length of the CDR3 is 15 residues. Sequencing was performed with immunoSEQ multiplex PCR; in TCRdb, only in-frame clones are kept and a portion is missing. This table holds tens of thousands of clones, approximately 93% found once. With respect to this clone: Its specificity is not known.

The rearrangement links TRBV6-4 to TRBJ2-3, with D uncertain. The sequencing sample was made of PBMCs. The receptor's source is a woman aged 30 to 39 in good health and CMV-seronegative. The CDR3 sequence: CASSDSRLSTDTQYF. The CDR3 nucleotides are TGTGCCAGCAGTGACTCGAGACTTAGCACAGATACGCAGTATTTT.